The clone carrying this T cell receptor beta chain occurred many times. What it binds is unknown. The entry originates in a study of blood T cells in healthy people across ages. Overall study findings and caveats: While age rose, TCR beta diversity per million T cells dropped in a roughly linear way.

V lost 6 bases, J lost 8 bases, and 17 bases lay in between. The CDR3 is made up of 14 amino acids. Researchers isolated at least 7 million PBMCs per sample. Alongside a J-beta primer mix, a sample-barcoded 5' primer served in a second PCR lasting 7 to 11 cycles. Tags on each cDNA molecule came from a template-switch adaptor with 12 random nucleotides. Using its own MiXCR run on the 5' RACE reads, TCRdb lists one record per CDR3 protein. The sample lists 650,000 to 800,000 distinct CDR3 sequences, approximately 48% occurring once. The chain joins TRBV12-3 or TRBV12-4 to TRBJ2-1; D tentatively reads TRBD1 or TRBD2 (6 bases each). Specimen: blood. This clonotype was obtained from a man aged 60-69 years in good health. The CDR3 DNA reads as TGTGCCAGCAGCCCGTTAGGGGGGCGGGATGAGCAGTTCTTC. Translating gives CASSPLGGRDEQFF.